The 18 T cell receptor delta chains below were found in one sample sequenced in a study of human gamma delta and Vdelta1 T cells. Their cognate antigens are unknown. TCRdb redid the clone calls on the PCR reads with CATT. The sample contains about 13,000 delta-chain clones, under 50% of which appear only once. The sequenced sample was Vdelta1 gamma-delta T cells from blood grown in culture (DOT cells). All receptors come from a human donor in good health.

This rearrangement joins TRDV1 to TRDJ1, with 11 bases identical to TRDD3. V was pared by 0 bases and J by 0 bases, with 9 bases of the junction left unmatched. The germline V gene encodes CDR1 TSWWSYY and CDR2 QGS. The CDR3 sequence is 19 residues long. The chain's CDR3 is CALGELYLLGDKYTDKLIF. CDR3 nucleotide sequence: TGTGCTCTTGGGGAACTCTACCTACTGGGGGATAAATACACCGATAAACTCATCTTT.

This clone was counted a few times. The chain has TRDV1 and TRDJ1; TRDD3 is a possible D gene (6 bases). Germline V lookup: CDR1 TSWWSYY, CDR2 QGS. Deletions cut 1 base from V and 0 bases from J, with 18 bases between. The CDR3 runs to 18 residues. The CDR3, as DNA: TGTGCTCTTGGGGAACAGTCCGGGGGAGGCCCGTACACCGATAAACTCATCTTT. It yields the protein CALGEQSGGGPYTDKLIF.

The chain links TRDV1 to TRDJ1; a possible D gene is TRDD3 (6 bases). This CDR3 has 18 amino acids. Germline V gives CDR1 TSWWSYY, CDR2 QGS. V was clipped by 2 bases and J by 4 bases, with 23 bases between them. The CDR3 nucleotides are TGTGCTCTTGGGGAAAGAGGGCTTGACTGGGAGATGGGCGATAAACTCATCTTT. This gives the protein CALGERGLDWEMGDKLIF.

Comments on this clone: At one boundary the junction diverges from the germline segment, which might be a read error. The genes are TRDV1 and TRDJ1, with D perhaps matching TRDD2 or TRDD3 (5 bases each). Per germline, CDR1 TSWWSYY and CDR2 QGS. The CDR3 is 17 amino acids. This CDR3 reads CALGELPRREDTDKLIF. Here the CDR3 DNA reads TGTGCCCTTGGGGAACTTCCCCGACGGGAAGACACCGATAAACTCATCTTT.

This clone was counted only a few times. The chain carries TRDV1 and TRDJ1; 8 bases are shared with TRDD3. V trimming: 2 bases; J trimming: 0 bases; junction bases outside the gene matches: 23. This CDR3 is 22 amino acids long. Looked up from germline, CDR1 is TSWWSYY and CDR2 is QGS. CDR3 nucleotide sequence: TGTGCTCTTGGGGAAAATCCTAGAATGGCCTTCCCTTTACTGGGGGACACCGATAAACTCATCTTT. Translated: CALGENPRMAFPLLGDTDKLIF.

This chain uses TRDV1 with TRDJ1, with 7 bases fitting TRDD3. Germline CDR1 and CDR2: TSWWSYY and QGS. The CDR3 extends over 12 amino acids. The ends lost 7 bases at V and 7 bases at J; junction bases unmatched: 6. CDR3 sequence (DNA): TGTGCTCTTGCGGGATACCAATTTAAACTCATCTTT. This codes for CALAGYQFKLIF.

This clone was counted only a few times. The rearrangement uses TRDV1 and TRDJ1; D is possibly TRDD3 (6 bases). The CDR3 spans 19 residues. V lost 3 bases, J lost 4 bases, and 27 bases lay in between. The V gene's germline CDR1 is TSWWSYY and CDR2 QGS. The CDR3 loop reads CALGDLTDDTGFSNDKLIF. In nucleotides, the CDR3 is TGTGCTCTTGGGGATCTTACCGACGATACTGGGTTCTCGAACGATAAACTCATCTTT.

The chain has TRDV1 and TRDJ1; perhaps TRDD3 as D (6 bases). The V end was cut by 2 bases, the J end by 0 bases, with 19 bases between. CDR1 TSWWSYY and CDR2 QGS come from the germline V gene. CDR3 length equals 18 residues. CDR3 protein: CALGETGDQTLYTDKLIF. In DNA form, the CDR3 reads TGTGCTCTTGGGGAAACGGGGGACCAGACCCTGTACACCGATAAACTCATCTTT.

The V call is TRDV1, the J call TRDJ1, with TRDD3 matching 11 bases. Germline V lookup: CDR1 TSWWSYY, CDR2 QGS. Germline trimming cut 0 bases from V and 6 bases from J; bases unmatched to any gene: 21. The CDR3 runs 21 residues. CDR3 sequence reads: CALGELFLRKPSSGGYNKLIF. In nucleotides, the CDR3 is TGTGCTCTTGGGGAACTTTTCCTACGGAAGCCTTCGTCTGGGGGATACAATAAACTCATCTTT.

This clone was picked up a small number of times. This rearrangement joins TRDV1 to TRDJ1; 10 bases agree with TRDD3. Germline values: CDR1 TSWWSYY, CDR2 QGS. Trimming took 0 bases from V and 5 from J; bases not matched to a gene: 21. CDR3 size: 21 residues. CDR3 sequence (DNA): TGTGCTCTTGGGGAACTCACCGTCTTGGGGCTGGGGGATATCCCCGGAGATAAACTCATCTTT. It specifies CALGELTVLGLGDIPGDKLIF.

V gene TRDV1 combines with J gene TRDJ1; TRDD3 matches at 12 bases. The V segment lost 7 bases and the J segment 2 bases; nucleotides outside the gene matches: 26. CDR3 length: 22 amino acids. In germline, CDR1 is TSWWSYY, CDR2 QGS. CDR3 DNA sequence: TGTGCTCTTGTCGTCAGTACTGGGGGATACCCACACGAAGGGAAATTTACCGATAAACTCATCTTT. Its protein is CALVVSTGGYPHEGKFTDKLIF.

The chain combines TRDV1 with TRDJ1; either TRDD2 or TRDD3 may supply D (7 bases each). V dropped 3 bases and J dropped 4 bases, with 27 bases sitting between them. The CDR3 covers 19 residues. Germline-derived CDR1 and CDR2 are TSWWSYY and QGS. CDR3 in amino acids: CALGEIFLAGDSKFDKLIF. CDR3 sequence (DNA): TGTGCTCTTGGGGAGATCTTCCTAGCTGGGGATAGCAAGTTCGATAAACTCATCTTT.

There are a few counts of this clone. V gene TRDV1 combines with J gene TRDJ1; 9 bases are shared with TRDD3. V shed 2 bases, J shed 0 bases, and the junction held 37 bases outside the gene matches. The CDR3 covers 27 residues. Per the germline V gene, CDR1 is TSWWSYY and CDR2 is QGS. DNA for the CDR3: TGTGCTCTTGGGGAATTAAGATCAGCCTTCCCCCACGGCTCATCCCCGCACTGGGGGAAGTACACCGATAAACTCATCTTT. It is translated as CALGELRSAFPHGSSPHWGKYTDKLIF.

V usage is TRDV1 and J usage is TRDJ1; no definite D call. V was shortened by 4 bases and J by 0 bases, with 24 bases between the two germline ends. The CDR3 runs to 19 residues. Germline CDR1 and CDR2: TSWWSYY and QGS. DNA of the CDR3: TGTGCTCTTGGGGTCCCTGCTCTGCCAGGACCCTCATACACCGATAAACTCATCTTT. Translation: CALGVPALPGPSYTDKLIF.

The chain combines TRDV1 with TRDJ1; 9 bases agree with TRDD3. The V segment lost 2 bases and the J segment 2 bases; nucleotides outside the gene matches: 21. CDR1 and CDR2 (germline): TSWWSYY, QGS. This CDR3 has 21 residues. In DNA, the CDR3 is TGTGCTCTTGGGGAAGTGTCCTACGGGGATACGCGCCGTGGTTCTACCGATAAACTCATCTTT. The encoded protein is CALGEVSYGDTRRGSTDKLIF.

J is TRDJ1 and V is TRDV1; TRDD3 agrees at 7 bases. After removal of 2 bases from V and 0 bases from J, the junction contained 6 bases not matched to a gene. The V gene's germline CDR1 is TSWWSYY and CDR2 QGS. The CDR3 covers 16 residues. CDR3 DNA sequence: TGTGCTCTTGGGGAAATCTGGGGGCCGCACACCGATAAACTCATCTTT. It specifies CALGEIWGPHTDKLIF.

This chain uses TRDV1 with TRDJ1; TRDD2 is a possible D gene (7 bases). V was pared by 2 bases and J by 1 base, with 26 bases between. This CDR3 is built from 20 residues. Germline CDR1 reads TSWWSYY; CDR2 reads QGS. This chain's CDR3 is CALGETFPTLRDIVTDKLIF. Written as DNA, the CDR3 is TGTGCTCTTGGGGAAACTTTTCCTACATTGAGGGATATAGTCACCGATAAACTCATCTTT.

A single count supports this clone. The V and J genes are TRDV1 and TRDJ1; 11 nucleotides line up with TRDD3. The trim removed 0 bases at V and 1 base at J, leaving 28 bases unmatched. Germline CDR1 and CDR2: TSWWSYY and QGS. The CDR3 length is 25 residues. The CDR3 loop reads CALGELRGLPRGLGDTEEGTDKLIF. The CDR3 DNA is TGTGCTCTTGGGGAACTAAGGGGCCTTCCCCGAGGGCTGGGGGATACCGAGGAGGGCACCGATAAACTCATCTTT.